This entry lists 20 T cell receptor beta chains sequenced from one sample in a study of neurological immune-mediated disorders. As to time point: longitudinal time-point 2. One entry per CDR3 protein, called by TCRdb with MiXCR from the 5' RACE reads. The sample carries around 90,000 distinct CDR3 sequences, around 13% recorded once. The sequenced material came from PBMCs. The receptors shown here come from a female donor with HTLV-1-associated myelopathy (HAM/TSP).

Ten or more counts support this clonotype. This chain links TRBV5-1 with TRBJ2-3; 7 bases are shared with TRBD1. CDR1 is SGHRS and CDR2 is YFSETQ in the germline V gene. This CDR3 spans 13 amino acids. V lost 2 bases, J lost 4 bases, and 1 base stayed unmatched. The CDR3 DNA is TGCGCCAGCAGCTTCGGACAGGCAGATACGCAGTATTTT. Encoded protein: CASSFGQADTQYF.

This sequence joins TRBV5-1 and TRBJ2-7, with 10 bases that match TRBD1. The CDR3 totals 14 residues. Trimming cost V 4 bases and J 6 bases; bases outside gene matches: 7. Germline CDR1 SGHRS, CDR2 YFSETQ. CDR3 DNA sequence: TGCGCCAGCAGCGGAACGACAGGGGGCGTCGAGCAGTACTTC. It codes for CASSGTTGGVEQYF.

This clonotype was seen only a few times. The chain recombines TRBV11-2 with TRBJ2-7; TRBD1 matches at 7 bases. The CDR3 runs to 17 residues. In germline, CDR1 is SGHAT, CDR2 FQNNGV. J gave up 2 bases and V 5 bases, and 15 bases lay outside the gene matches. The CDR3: CASSHRGSGERPYEQYF. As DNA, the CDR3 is TGTGCCAGCAGCCACAGGGGTTCCGGGGAGAGGCCCTACGAGCAGTACTTC.

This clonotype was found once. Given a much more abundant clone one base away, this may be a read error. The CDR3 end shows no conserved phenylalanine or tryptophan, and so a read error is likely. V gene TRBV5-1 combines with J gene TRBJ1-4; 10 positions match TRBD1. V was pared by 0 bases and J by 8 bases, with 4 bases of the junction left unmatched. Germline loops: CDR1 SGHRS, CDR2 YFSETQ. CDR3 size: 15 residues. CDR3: CASSLAGTGEEKLFS. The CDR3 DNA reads TGCGCCAGCAGCTTGGCCGGGACAGGGGAGGAAAAACTGTTTTCT.

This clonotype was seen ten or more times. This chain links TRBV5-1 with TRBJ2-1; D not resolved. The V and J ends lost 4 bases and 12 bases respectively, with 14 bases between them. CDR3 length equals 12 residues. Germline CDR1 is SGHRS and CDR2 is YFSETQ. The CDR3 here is CASSPMGNGQFF. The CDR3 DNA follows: TGCGCCAGCAGCCCGATGGGTAACGGGCAGTTCTTC.

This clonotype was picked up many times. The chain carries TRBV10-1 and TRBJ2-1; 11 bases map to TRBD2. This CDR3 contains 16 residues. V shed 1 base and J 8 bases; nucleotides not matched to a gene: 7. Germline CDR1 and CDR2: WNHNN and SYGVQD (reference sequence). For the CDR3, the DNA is TGCGCCAGCAGTGAGTTCGGGCTAGCGGGGGGATATGAGCAGTTCTTC. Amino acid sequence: CASSEFGLAGGYEQFF.

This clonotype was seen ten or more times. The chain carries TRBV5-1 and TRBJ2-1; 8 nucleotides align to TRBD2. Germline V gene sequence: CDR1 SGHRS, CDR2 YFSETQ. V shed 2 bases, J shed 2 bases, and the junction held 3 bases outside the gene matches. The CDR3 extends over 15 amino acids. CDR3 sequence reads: CASSFIGGAYNEQFF. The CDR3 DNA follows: TGCGCCAGCAGCTTCATCGGGGGGGCCTACAATGAGCAGTTCTTC.

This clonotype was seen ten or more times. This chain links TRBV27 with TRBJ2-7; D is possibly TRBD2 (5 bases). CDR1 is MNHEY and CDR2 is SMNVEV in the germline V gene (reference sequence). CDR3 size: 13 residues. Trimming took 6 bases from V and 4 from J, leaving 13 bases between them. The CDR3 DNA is TGTGCCAGCAGCCCGGGATTCGCGTACGAGCAGTACTTC. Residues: CASSPGFAYEQYF.

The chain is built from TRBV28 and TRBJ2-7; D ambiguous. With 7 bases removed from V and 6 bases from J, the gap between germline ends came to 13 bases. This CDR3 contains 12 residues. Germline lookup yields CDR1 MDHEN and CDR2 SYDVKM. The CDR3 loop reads CASTRIDGEQYF. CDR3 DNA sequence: TGTGCCAGCACCCGAATCGACGGCGAGCAGTACTTC.

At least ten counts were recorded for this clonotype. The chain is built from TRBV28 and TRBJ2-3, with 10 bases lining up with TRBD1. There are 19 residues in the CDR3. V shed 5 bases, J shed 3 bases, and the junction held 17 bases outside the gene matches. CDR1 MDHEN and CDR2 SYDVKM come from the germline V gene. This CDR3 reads CASSPSTGGLVIGTDTQYF. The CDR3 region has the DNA TGTGCCAGCAGTCCCTCGACAGGGGGCTTGGTAATCGGAACAGATACGCAGTATTTT.

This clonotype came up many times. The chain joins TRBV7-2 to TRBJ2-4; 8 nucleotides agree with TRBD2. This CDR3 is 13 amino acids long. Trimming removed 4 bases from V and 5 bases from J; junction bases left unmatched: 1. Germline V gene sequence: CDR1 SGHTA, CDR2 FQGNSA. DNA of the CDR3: TGTGCCAGCAGCTCGGGACTAGAAAACATTCAGTACTTC. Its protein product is CASSSGLENIQYF.

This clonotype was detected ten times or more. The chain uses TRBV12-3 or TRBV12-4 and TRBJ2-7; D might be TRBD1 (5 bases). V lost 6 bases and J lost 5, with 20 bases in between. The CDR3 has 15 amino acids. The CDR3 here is CASSLSAPDMDEQYF. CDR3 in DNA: TGTGCCAGCAGCCTGAGTGCCCCGGACATGGACGAGCAGTACTTC.

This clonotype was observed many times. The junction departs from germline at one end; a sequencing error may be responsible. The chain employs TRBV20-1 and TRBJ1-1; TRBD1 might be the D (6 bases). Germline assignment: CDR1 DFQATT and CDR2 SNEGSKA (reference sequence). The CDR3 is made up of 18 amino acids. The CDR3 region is CSARSPLRAFDRNTEGFF. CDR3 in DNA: TGCAGTGCCAGAAGCCCGCTCAGGGCTTTTGACAGGAACACTGAAGGTTTCTTT.

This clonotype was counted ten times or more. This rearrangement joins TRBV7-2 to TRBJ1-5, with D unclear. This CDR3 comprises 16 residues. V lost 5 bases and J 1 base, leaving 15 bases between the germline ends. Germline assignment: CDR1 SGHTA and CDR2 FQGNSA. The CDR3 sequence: CASSPDGPGSNQPQHF. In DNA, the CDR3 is TGTGCCAGCAGCCCTGACGGACCTGGGAGCAATCAGCCCCAGCATTTT.

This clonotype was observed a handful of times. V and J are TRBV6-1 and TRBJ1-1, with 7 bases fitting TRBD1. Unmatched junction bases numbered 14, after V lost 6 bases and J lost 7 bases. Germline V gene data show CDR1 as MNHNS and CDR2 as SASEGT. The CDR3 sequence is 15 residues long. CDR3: CASRPTWDSIREAFF. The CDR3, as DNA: TGTGCCAGCAGACCTACTTGGGACAGCATCCGTGAAGCTTTCTTT.

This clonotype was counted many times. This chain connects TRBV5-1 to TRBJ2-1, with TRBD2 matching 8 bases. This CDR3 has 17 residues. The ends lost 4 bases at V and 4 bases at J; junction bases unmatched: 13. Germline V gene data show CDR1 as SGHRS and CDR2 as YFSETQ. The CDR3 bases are TGCGCCAGCAGCCTGCTCTTTGCGGGGGGCTTGTACAATGAGCAGTTCTTC. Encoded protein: CASSLLFAGGLYNEQFF. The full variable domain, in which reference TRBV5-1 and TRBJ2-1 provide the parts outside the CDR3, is KAGVTQTPRYLIKTRGQQVTLSCSPISGHRSVSWYQQTPGQGLQFLFEYFSETQRNKGNFPGRFSGRQFSNSRSEMNVSTLELGDSALYLCASSLLFAGGLYNEQFFGPGTRLTVL.

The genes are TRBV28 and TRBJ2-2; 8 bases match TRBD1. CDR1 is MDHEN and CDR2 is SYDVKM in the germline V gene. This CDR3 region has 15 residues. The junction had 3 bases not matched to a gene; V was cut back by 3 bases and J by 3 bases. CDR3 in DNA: TGTGCCAGCAGTTTTTCAGGGGGCTACACCGGGGAGCTGTTTTTT. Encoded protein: CASSFSGGYTGELFF.

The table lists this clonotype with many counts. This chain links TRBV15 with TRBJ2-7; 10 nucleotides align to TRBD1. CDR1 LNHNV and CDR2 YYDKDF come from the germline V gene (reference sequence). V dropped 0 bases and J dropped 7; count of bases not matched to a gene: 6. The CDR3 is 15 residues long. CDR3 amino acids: CATSRDRQGAQEQYF. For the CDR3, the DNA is TGTGCCACCAGCAGAGATAGACAGGGGGCTCAAGAGCAGTACTTC.

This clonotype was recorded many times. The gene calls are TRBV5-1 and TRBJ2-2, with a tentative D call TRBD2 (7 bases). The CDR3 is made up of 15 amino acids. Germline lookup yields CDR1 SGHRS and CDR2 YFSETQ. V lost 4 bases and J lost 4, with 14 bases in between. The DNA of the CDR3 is TGCGCCAGCAGCCCGGGGGGCCTGGGCACCGGGGAGCTGTTTTTT. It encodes CASSPGGLGTGELFF.

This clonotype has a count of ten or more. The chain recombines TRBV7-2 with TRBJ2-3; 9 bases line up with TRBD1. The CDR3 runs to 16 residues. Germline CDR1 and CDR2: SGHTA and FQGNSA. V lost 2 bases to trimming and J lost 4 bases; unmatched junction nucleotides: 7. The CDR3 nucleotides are TGTGCCAGCAGCTTACCGGGACAGGGAGTTGCAGATACGCAGTATTTT. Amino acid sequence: CASSLPGQGVADTQYF. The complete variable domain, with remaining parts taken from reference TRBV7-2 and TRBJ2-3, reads GAGVSQSPSNKVTEKGKDVELRCDPISGHTALYWYRQSLGQGLEFLIYFQGNSAPDKSGLPSDRFSAERTGGSVSTLTIQRTQQEDSAVYLCASSLPGQGVADTQYFGPGTRLTVL.